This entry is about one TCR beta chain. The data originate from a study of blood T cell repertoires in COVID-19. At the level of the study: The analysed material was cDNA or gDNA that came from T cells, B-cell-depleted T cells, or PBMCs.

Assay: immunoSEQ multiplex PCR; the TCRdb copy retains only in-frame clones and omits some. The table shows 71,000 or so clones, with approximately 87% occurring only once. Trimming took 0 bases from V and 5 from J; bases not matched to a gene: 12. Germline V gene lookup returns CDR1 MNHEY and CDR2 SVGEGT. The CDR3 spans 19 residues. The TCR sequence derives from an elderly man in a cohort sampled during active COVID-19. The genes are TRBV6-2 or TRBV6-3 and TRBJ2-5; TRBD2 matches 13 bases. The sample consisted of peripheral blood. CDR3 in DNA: TGTGCCAGCAGTTACTCTTGGACTAGCGGGGGCGCCGTCGCGGAGACCCAGTACTTC. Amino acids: CASSYSWTSGGAVAETQYF.